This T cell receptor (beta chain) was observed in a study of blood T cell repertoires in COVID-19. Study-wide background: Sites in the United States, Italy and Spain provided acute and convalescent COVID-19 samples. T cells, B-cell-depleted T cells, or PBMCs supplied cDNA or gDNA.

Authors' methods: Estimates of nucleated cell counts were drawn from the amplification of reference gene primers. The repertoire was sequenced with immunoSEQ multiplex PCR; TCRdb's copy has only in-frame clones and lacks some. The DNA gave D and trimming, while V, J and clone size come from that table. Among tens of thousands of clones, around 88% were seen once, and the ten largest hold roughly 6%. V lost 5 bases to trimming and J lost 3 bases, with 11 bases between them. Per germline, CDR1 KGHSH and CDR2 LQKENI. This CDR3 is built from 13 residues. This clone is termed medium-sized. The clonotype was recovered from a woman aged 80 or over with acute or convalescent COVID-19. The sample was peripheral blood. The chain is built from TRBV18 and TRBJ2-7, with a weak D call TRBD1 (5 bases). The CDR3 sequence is CASSTSQGYEQYF. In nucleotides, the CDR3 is TGTGCCAGCTCAACGTCTCAGGGCTACGAGCAGTACTTC.